One TCR beta chain is described in this entry. Its antigen remains undetermined. No base qualities exist here, and no much larger clone lies one base off it. These data originate in a study of radiation and T cells in renal cell carcinoma (dated by TCRdb to 2019 to 2021). Regarding the study in general: The samples were drawn from a clinical trial, where primary renal cell carcinomas were treated with 15 Gy of stereotactic body radiation therapy and then removed by nephrectomy 4 weeks afterward. A total of 4 million to 5 million unique CDR3 nucleotide sequences, encoding 2.5 million to 3 million unique CDR3 amino acid sequences, were found across all 50 or so samples. In total, about 50 samples underwent TCR beta sequencing: 25 or so tumors plus 27 peripheral blood samples.

TCR beta libraries were generated from genomic DNA with the immunoSEQ kit, following the manufacturer's recommendations. To prepare libraries, a first multiplex PCR with proprietary primers was run, followed by a second PCR that added unique barcodes, and a bead cleanup was done after each round. Each sample batch included a kit-provided positive control reaction and a negative control reaction. The final libraries were assessed on an Agilent 4200 TapeStation D1000 ScreenTape, pooled by volume, and quantified by qPCR. Sequencing was performed on an Illumina NextSeq500 using a MidOutput 150-cycle cartridge, with 156 Read1 cycles, 15 Index1 cycles, and the kit custom primers. The pooled library was loaded at 0.9 to 1 pM with a 20% PhiX control spike-in. In the source study's methods: Vendor-processed data were analyzed in R, and a clonotype was defined as all T cells sharing the same CDR3 nucleotide sequence. For clone abundance analyses, frequencies were normalized to the 10,000 most abundant clones per sample. Public T cell clones, averaging fewer than five per sample, were removed before analysis. An abundance difference of at least 32-fold between compartments was the criterion for calling clonotypes tumor-enriched or baseline blood-enriched. A beta-binomial differential abundance model was applied to find clonotypes that expanded or contracted between blood time points. The Baroni-Urbani and Buser coefficient was used to measure tumor-blood repertoire similarity, and groups were compared with two-tailed Wilcoxon tests in R. TCRdb's version of the immuneACCESS table is confined to in-frame rearrangements and falls short of the full clone set. An unresolved V gene accounts for under half of the shortfall where checked; the remainder is of unknown origin. V and J calls and clone size are those listed in that table; D and trimming were worked out from the DNA. Recorded for this sample are around 94,000 clones; 75% to 90% of them occurred a single time. The top ten clonotypes cover around 7.9% of the sample.

V is cut back by 1 base and J by 14 bases, with 12 bases in the junction unmatched. Including cysteine and phenylalanine, the CDR3 has 15 amino acids. This entry keeps only the CDR3 DNA: 45 bases, framed from base 1. The germline V gene gives CDR1 as SGHAT and CDR2 as FQNNGV. This sample's time point label indicates: baseline pretreatment blood. The sample's treatment or condition label is to be understood as: 15 Gy SBRT to primary tumor, nephrectomy 4 weeks later. To track tumor-enriched clonotypes, serial peripheral blood was sampled from radiation-treated patients at baseline and at 2 weeks and 4 weeks after SBRT. All patients had renal cell carcinoma with clear cell pathology. The QIAamp DNA Blood Mini Kit (Qiagen) was used to prepare genomic DNA for TCR sequencing. The analyses included just those samples that passed every quality control check. Overall study outcomes, separate from this receptor: Blood repertoire dynamics were not followed beyond 4 weeks after treatment. The single-armed trial design could not address effects of radiation dose or scheduling on the TCR repertoire. Because pretreatment tumor biopsies were not available, the study could not determine whether clonotypes were already present within the tumor at baseline. An increase in top tumor clonotypes in blood was observed from baseline to 2 weeks post-radiation, followed by contraction by 4 weeks, which was taken to suggest transient expansion of tumor-resident clones.

The sequenced sample was blood, obtained from a patient whose treatment included radiotherapy and nephrectomy. The TCR originated in a man in his forties or fifties with renal cell carcinoma. Recombination joined TRBV11-2 with TRBJ1-5, with 9 junctional bases fitting TRBD1. The CDR3: CASSLGRTGGFREHF. The DNA sequence is given as TGTGCCAGCAGCTTAGGTCGCACAGGGGGCTTTCGCGAGCATTTT.